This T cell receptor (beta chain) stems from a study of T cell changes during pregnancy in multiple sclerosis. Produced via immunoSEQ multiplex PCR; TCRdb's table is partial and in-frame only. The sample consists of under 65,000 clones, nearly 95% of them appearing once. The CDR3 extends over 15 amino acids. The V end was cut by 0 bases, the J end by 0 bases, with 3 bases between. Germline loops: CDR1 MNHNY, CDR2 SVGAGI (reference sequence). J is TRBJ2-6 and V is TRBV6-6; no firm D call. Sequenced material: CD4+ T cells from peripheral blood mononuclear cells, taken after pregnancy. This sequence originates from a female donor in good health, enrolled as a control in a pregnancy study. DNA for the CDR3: TGTGCCAGCAGTTACTCTATCTCTGGGGCCAACGTCCTGACTTTC. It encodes CASSYSISGANVLTF.